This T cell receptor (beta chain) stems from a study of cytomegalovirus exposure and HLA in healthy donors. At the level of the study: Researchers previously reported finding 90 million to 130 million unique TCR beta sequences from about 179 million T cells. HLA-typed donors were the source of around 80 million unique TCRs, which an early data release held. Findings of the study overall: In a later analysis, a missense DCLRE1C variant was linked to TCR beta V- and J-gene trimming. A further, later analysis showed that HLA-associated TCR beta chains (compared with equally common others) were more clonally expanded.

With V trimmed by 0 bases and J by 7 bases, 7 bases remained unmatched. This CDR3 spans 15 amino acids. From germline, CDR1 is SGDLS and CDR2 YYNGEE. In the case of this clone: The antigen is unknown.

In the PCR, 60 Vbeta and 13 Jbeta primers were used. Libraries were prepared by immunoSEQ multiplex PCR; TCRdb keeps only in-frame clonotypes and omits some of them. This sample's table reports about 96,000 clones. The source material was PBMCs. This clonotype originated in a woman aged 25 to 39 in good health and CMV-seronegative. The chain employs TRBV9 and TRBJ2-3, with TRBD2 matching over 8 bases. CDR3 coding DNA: TGTGCCAGCAGCGTAGGAGGTAGCGGGATGAATACGCAGTATTTT. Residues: CASSVGGSGMNTQYF.